This T cell receptor (beta chain) was profiled in a study of post-analysis software for immune sequencing data. Study in general: The patients showed relapsing-remitting, secondary progressive and progressive-relapsing multiple sclerosis courses. Study findings and constraints: Batch-mates among the samples co-clustered strongly by F measure. With TRBV5-6, TRBV5-1 and TRBV20-1 included, about 5 TRBV segments were more frequent in patients than in controls. Those with multiple sclerosis, the patient group, showed significantly lower normalized Chao1 diversity than controls.

Remarks on this clonotype: The antigen is not known.

Unique molecular identifiers were built into the TCR beta cDNA libraries. The yield from roughly 1 to 10 million T cells was 500,000 or so cDNA molecules in total. From the PCR reads, TCRdb called clonotypes with MiXCR, one entry per CDR3 protein. The sample consists of roughly 600,000 distinct CDR3 sequences, about 40% of them appearing once. The V gene end was trimmed by 3 bases and the J gene end by 6 bases; junction bases not matched to a gene: 7. The CDR3 is made up of 14 amino acids. Looked up from germline, CDR1 is MGHRA and CDR2 is YSYEKL. The TCR comes from a girl between 10 and 17 years old with multiple sclerosis. The rearrangement links TRBV4-1 to TRBJ1-1; 7 nucleotides align to TRBD1. Material for sequencing was blood. The CDR3 bases are TGCGCCAGCAGCCAGAGACAGGGAGGGGCTGAAGCTTTCTTT. Encoded protein: CASSQRQGGAEAFF.